This passage covers 4 T cell receptor beta chains from one sample sequenced in a study of shared clonotypes between healthy human individuals. The repertoire was sequenced with immunoSEQ multiplex PCR; TCRdb's copy has only in-frame clones and lacks some. In the table there are a few million clones, approximately 93% of which are singletons. The sequencing sample was made of naive CD4+ T cells from PBMCs. The subset: CD45RA+ positively selected. The receptor set was obtained from a man between 18 and 35 years old in good health. Some clones in this sample may be carry-over from other donors' samples.

The chain carries TRBV6-1 and TRBJ2-3; tentative D call: TRBD2 (5 bases). The V end was cut by 5 bases, the J end by 4 bases, with 16 bases between. Germline-derived CDR1 and CDR2 are MNHNS and SASEGT. The CDR3 consists of 15 residues. The chain's CDR3 is CASSLGFRSADTQYF. CDR3 sequence (DNA): TGTGCCAGCAGTCTCGGTTTCCGTAGCGCAGATACGCAGTATTTT.

With respect to this clone: Other DNA sequences in this specimen translate into the identical CDR3. This chain connects TRBV28 to TRBJ2-6; TRBD2 is a possible D gene (5 bases). Germline values: CDR1 MDHEN, CDR2 SYDVKM. This CDR3 has 14 residues. Trimming left V 10 bases short and J 1 base short, with 11 bases between. Written as DNA, the CDR3 is TGTGCCACACAAAGAGGGTCTGGGGCCAACGTCCTGACTTTC. Amino acids: CATQRGSGANVLTF.

This clone appeared once. This sequence joins TRBV28 and TRBJ2-4; D call uncertain. The germline V gene has CDR1 MDHEN and CDR2 SYDVKM. The length of the CDR3 is 16 residues. V lost 1 base, J lost 0 bases, and 10 bases lay in between. The CDR3: CASSLFSFLAKNIQYF. In DNA form, the CDR3 reads TGTGCCAGCAGTTTATTTTCATTTCTAGCCAAAAACATTCAGTACTTC.

As concerns this clone: The same CDR3 arises from other DNA sequences in this sample as well. The chain couples TRBV2 to TRBJ2-7; D ambiguous. CDR1 SNHLY and CDR2 FYNNEI come from the germline V gene. There are 13 residues in the CDR3. Trimming shortened V by 1 base and J by 2 bases, and 6 bases separated the two germline ends. The CDR3 nucleotides are TGTGCCAGCAGTGAAGGTCCTACCTACGAGCAGTACTTC. Translated: CASSEGPTYEQYF.